Sequencing of this TCR beta chain was carried out in a study of shared clonotypes between healthy human individuals. The CDR3 consists of 13 residues. CDR1 is SGHAT and CDR2 is FQNNGV in the germline V gene. The V and J ends lost 1 base and 13 bases respectively, with 14 bases between them. Generated by immunoSEQ multiplex PCR, the TCRdb table keeps only in-frame clones and is missing some. The data contain about 730,000 clones, roughly 72% of them singletons. The chain carries TRBV11-2 and TRBJ2-1; weak D call: TRBD2 (6 bases). The clonotype originates from a woman in her thirties in good health. The specimen was memory CD4+ T cells sorted from blood. Subset specified: CD45RA-negative fraction. The CDR3 nucleotides are TGTGCCAGCAGCTTAGTTTTTCGGGAGAGTCAGTTCTTC. It is translated as CASSLVFRESQFF.